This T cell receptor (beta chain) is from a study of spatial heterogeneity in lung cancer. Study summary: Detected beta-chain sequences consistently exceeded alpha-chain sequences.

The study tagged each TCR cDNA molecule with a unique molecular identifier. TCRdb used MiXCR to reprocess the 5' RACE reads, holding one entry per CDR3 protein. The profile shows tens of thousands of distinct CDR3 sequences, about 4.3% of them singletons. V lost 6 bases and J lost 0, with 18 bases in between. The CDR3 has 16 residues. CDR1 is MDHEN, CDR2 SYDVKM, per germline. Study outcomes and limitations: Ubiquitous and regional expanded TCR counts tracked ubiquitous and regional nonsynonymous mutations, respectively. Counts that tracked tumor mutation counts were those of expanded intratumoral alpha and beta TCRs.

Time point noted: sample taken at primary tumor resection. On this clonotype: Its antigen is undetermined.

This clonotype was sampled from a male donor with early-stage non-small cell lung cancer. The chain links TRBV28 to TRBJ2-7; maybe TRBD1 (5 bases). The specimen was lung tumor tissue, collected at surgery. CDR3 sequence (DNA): TGTGCCAGCAGCCCCGACAGCCTACTAAGCTCCTACGAGCAGTACTTC. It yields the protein CASSPDSLLSSYEQYF.